Detailed here is one T cell receptor (beta chain). Antigen unknown. The data derive from a study of T cells after yellow fever vaccination. Study in general: The authors prepared low-cell-number fractions using SMART-Seq v4 Ultra Low Input.

Study-wide results and limits: Primary-vaccination clones mostly resurfaced post-booster (about 96% CD4, more than 80% CD8).

A universal primer site and UMIs were added as TCR cDNA was made by 5'RACE template switching. TCRdb recomputed calls from the 5' RACE reads with MiXCR, one row per CDR3 protein. Among fewer than 500,000 distinct CDR3 sequences listed, over 15% were seen once. V was trimmed by 0 bases and J by 6 bases, leaving 15 bases between them. CDR3 length equals 16 residues. Germline lookup yields CDR1 KGHDR and CDR2 SFDVKD. The chain employs TRBV24-1 and TRBJ2-3, with unresolved D. This receptor was taken from a man younger than 35 who received the YFV17D yellow fever vaccine. The sample here was PBMCs, taken before the yellow fever booster vaccination. This chain's CDR3 is CATSDLGSSRMDTQYF. CDR3 nucleotides: TGTGCCACCAGTGATTTGGGCTCCTCACGAATGGATACGCAGTATTTT.